These 7 T cell receptor beta chains share one sample of origin, sequenced in a study of identifying expanded T cells in peripheral blood. TCRdb's copy holds only in-frame clones and misses some; the assay was immunoSEQ multiplex PCR. Among more than 90,000 clones listed, roughly 89% were seen once. The material sequenced was blood. These TCRs come from a person aged 18 to 70 in good health.

This clone was counted only a few times. This chain uses TRBV6-5 with TRBJ1-2; 7 bases match TRBD1. The CDR3 spans 13 residues. In germline, CDR1 is MNHEY, CDR2 SVGAGI. V shed 4 bases and J 4 bases; nucleotides not matched to a gene: 3. CDR3 residues: CASSSGQTYGYTF. The DNA of the CDR3 is TGTGCCAGCAGTTCGGGACAGACCTATGGCTACACCTTC.

This clone was counted only a few times. V gene TRBV10-3 combines with J gene TRBJ1-5; the D is unclear. This CDR3 spans 11 amino acids. Looked up from germline, CDR1 is ENHRY and CDR2 is SYGVKD. V lost 10 bases to trimming and J lost 0 bases, with 4 bases between them. CDR3 sequence reads: CATGSNQPQHF. The CDR3 DNA is TGTGCCACCGGTAGCAATCAGCCCCAGCATTTT.

The DNA of the CDR3 is TGTGCCATCAGTGACAGGGCCTCGTTACCCCTCCACTTT. This sequence encodes CAISDRASLPLHF. The chain has TRBV10-3 and TRBJ1-6, with D possibly matching TRBD1 (5 bases). CDR3 length: 13 amino acids. The germline CDR1 and CDR2 sequences are ENHRY and SYGVKD. V was pared by 3 bases and J by 12 bases, with 12 bases between.

The V call is TRBV5-4, the J call TRBJ1-1, with D unresolved. V was trimmed by 2 bases and J by 3 bases, leaving 8 bases between them. CDR3 length equals 13 residues. The germline CDR1 and CDR2 sequences are SGHNT and YYREEE (reference sequence). The CDR3 DNA sequence: TGTGCCAGCAGCTTTGGGGTTTACACTGAAGCTTTCTTT. Encoded protein: CASSFGVYTEAFF.

The rearrangement joins TRBV28 to TRBJ1-2, with D maybe TRBD1 (5 bases). The germline CDR1 and CDR2 sequences are MDHEN and SYDVKM. V was clipped by 5 bases and J by 8 bases, with 21 bases between them. The CDR3 is 15 amino acids. CDR3 sequence: CASSIPGTVTGGYTF. The CDR3 bases are TGTGCCAGCAGTATCCCTGGGACGGTGACGGGGGGCTACACCTTC.

This sequence joins TRBV27 and TRBJ2-7; 7 bases agree with TRBD1. The CDR3 sequence is 14 residues long. The germline CDR1 and CDR2 sequences are MNHEY and SMNVEV (reference sequence). V lost 5 bases and J lost 7; bases outside the gene matches: 11. The CDR3 nucleotides are TGTGCCAGCAGTCCCGGGGACAGAACAAGGGAGCAGTACTTC. It yields the protein CASSPGDRTREQYF.

V usage is TRBV4-1 and J usage is TRBJ2-3; D not certain. Germline V gene sequence: CDR1 MGHRA, CDR2 YSYEKL. The CDR3 spans 16 residues. Trimming took off 0 bases at V and 2 bases at J, with 12 bases between the two ends. CDR3 sequence: CASSQEWLQITDTQYF. DNA of the CDR3: TGCGCCAGCAGCCAAGAATGGCTACAGATCACAGATACGCAGTATTTT.